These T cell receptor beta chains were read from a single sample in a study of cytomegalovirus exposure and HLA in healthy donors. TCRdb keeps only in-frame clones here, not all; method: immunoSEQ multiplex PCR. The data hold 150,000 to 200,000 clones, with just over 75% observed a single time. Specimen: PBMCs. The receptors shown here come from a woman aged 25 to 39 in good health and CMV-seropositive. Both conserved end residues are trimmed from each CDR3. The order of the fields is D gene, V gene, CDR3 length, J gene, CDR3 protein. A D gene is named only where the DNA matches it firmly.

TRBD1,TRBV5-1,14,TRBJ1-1,ASSLGQGQMNTEAF
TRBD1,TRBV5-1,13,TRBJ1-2,ASSPEGQGLNGYT
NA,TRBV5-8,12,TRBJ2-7,ASSLAQGIYEQY
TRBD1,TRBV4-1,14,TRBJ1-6,ASSQEAGGGNSPLH
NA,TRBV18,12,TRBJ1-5,ASSQAGSDQPQH
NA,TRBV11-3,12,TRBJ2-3,ASSLDSLQNTQY
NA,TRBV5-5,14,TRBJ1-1,ASSLSRSSANTEAF
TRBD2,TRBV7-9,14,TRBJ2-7,ASSSPRRGAKEEQY
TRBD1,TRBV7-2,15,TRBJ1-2,ASSLLGGQGVYYGYT
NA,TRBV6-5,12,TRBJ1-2,ASSYSGGRLGYT
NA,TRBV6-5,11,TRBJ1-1,ASRLQVVTEAF
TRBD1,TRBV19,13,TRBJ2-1,ASSRGQGVTNEQF
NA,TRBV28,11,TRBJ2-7,ASSGTGSYEQY
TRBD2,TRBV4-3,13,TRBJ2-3,ASSQAGTSPDTQY
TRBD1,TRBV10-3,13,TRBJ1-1,AISGGTGMNTEAF
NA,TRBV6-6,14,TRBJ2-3,ASSYGPGDSTDTQY
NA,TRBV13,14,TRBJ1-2,ASSSPYETGNYGYT
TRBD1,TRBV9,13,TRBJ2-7,ASSVAGQGTDEQY
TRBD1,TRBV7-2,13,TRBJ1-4,ASSPRQGGNEKLF
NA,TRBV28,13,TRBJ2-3,ASSWWGRPTDTQY
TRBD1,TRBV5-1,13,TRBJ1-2,ASSDRTGGSYGYT
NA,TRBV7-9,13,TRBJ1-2,ASSSDGGSGYGYT
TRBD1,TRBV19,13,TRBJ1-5,ASSRQGAPNQPQH
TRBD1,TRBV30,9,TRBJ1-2,AWDRVGGYT
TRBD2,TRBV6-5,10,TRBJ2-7,ASRGGNYEQY
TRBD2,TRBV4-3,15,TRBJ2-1,ASSQELAGGPTGEQF
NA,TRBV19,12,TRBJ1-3,ASIIDSSGNTIY
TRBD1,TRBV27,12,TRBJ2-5,ASTSTGARETQY
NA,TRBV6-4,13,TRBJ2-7,ASSTKGLGTYEQY
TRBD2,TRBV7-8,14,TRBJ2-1,ASSLTFSGEYNEQF
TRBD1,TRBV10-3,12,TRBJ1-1,AISETGGYGEAF
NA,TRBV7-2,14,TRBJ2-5,ASSLGVTGDQETQY
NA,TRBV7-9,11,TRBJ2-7,ASSQTGGYEQY
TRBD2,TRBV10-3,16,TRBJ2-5,AISEKGLAGPFPETQY
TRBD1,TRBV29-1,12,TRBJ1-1,SVQQGAENTEAF
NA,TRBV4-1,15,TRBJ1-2,ASSHTDDRRWTYGYT
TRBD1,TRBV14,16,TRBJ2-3,ASSQTRGDRGLSDTQY
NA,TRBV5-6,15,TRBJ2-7,ASSLRPSMAGAGEQY
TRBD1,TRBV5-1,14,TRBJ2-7,ASSAKTGASSYEQY
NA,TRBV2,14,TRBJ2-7,ASSVIGEGVTYEQY
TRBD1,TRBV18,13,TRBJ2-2,ASSPGTGNTGELF
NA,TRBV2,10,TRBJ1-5,ASTRGNQPQH
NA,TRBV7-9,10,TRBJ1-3,ASSSERYTIY
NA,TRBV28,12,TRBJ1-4,ASRSGQHNEKLF
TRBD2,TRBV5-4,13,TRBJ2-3,ASSLVGGSTDTQY
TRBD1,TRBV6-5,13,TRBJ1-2,ASNRRQGGGYGYT
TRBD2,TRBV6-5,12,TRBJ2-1,ASHPGLNYNEQF
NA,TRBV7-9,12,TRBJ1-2,ASSAGGINYGYT
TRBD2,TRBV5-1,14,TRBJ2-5,ASSLEGLALQETQY
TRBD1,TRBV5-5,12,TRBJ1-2,ASSRSGRGHGYT
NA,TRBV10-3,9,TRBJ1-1,ATRQETEAF
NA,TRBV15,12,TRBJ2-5,ATSRGGLRETQY
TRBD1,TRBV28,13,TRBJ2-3,ASSTRTGYGDTQY
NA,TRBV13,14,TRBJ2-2,ASSASERRSTGELF
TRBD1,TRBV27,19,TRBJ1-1,ASSYKAAIAWGQGSSTEAF
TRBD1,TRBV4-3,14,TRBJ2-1,ASSLVPGTGHNEQF
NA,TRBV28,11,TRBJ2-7,ASSSAQWDICH
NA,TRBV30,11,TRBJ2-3,AITGRSTDTQY
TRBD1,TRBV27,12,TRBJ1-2,ASRRPGQGAGYT